This TCR beta chain originates from a study of T-cell memory formation after mild COVID-19. This CDR3 has 15 amino acids. Germline CDR1 and CDR2: MNHNS and SASEGT. Trimming left V 1 base short and J 4 bases short, with 11 bases between. The 5'RACE method, run with constant-segment primers, produced TCR alpha and TCR beta cDNA libraries (carrying sample barcodes and UMIs). TCRdb used MiXCR to reprocess the 5' RACE reads, holding one entry per CDR3 protein. Here the sample spans 380,000 or so distinct CDR3 sequences, 13% to 15% being singletons. Study-wide findings and caveats: Clones that contracted from day 15 to 85 had balanced CD4/CD8; later expanders were CD4+ biased. Of the contracting clones, CD4+ ones lay mainly in CM and EM, and CD8+ ones in EMRA.

Of note for this clonotype: Its antigen is not identified.

This TCR came from a man in his late teens or twenties who had mild COVID-19 (a few samples of this study predate the infection). Cell type and time point are not known. This chain links TRBV6-1 with TRBJ1-5, with a possible D match to TRBD1 (6 bases). The specimen sequenced was PBMCs or a T cell subset sorted from them (not recorded which). CDR3 residues: CASSEDWTVNQPQHF. CDR3 DNA sequence: TGTGCCAGCAGTGAAGACTGGACAGTGAATCAGCCCCAGCATTTT.